This TCR beta chain was identified in a study of cytomegalovirus exposure and HLA in healthy donors. PCR involved 60 Vbeta and 13 Jbeta primers. The method was immunoSEQ multiplex PCR; TCRdb's version includes in-frame clones alone and lacks a portion of them. The sample lists 200,000 to 250,000 clones; 60% to 80% were seen once. Study results and limitations: Previous analysis showed most TCR beta V segments were productive about 87% or about 30% of the time.

A word on this clone: The antigen remains undetermined.

Sequenced input: PBMCs. This TCR was sampled from a man younger than 30 in good health and CMV-seronegative.

CDR3 sequence: CASSPEPGQFTDTQYF. CDR3 in DNA: TGTGCCAGCTCACCAGAGCCGGGACAGTTCACAGATACGCAGTATTTT. The genes are TRBV18 and TRBJ2-3; 7 bases align to TRBD1. CDR1 is KGHSH and CDR2 is LQKENI in the germline V gene. The CDR3 has 16 residues. V was pared by 2 bases and J by 2 bases, with 7 bases of the junction left unmatched.